This is a list of T cell receptor beta chains from one sample in a study of T cell changes during pregnancy in multiple sclerosis. Profiling relied on immunoSEQ multiplex PCR, and the TCRdb table lists in-frame clones only, not all of them. The sample has approximately 130,000 clones; 95% to 98% are singletons. This material consisted of peripheral blood, taken after pregnancy. The source of these receptors is a female donor with multiple sclerosis, enrolled in a pregnancy study. CDR3s include the opening cysteine and the closing phenylalanine or tryptophan. D genes are given only for firm matches. Clone size appears in some rows only: once, few, many, or a class for an expanded clone.

TRBJ2-7 | NA | 13 | NA | TRBV7-9 | CASSLSLSYEQYF | TGTGCCAGCAGCTTAAGCCTGTCCTACGAGCAGTACTTC
TRBJ1-5 | NA | 15 | NA | TRBV6-5 | CASSYSRGGEQPQHF | TGTGCCAGCAGTTACTCCAGGGGCGGAGAACAGCCCCAGCATTTT
TRBJ2-1 | NA | 16 | TRBD1 | TRBV30 | CAWGGKGAQEGASWFF | TGTGCCTGGGGGGGAAAGGGGGCGCAAGAAGGGGCTTCGTGGTTCTTC
TRBJ1-3 | NA | 14 | NA | TRBV6-6 | CASTHGGPGNTIYF | TGTGCCAGCACCCACGGGGGGCCCGGAAACACCATATATTTT
TRBJ2-3 | NA | 18 | NA | TRBV2 | CASCGTVHTSGLTDTQYF | TGTGCCAGCTGCGGGACAGTCCATACTAGCGGCCTCACAGATACGCAGTATTTT
TRBJ1-2 | NA | 13 | NA | TRBV29-1 | CSVEPDRKNGYTF | TGCAGCGTTGAACCGGACAGAAAAAATGGCTACACCTTC
TRBJ2-5 | NA | 12 | NA | TRBV6-6 | CASSYSGETQYF | TGTGCCAGCAGTTATTCGGGGGAGACCCAGTACTTC
TRBJ2-7 | NA | 14 | NA | TRBV19 | CASCLSGAPYEQYF | TGTGCCAGTTGCCTGTCGGGAGCCCCATACGAGCAGTACTTC
TRBJ2-7 | NA | 15 | NA | TRBV4-3 | CASSEGSGPTYEQYF | TGCGCCAGCAGCGAAGGGAGCGGGCCAACCTACGAGCAGTACTTC
TRBJ1-2 | NA | 13 | NA | TRBV28 | CASRRGTEYGYTF | TGTGCCAGCAGACGCGGGACGGAATATGGCTACACCTTC
TRBJ1-2 | NA | 13 | NA | TRBV11-2 | CASSLDTPNGYTF | TGTGCCAGCAGCTTGGACACCCCGAATGGCTACACCTTC
TRBJ2-6 | NA | 15 | NA | TRBV19 | CASSIGNPGANVLTF | TGTGCCAGTAGTATCGGGAATCCTGGGGCCAACGTCCTGACTTTC
TRBJ2-2 | NA | 12 | TRBD1 | TRBV28 | CASTGGTGELFF | TGTGCCAGTACAGGGGGCACCGGGGAGCTGTTTTTT
TRBJ2-2 | NA | 15 | NA | TRBV19 | CASSAGQGGTGELFF | TGTGCCAGTAGCGCCGGACAGGGAGGGACCGGGGAGCTGTTTTTT
TRBJ2-7 | NA | 14 | NA | TRBV28 | CASRKGIATYEQYF | TGTGCCAGCAGGAAGGGGATCGCAACCTACGAGCAGTACTTC
TRBJ2-7 | NA | 14 | NA | TRBV29-1 | CSAGRAASSYEQYF | TGCAGCGCCGGCAGGGCGGCTAGCTCCTACGAGCAGTACTTC
TRBJ2-7 | NA | 14 | TRBD2 | TRBV9 | CASSLRTSGGEQYF | TGTGCCAGCAGCTTGAGGACTAGCGGAGGAGAGCAGTACTTC
TRBJ2-1 | once | 16 | TRBD2 | TRBV19 | CASSIAVAGVGNEQFF | TGTGCCAGTAGTATAGCGGTAGCGGGAGTGGGCAATGAGCAGTTCTTC
TRBJ2-2 | NA | 19 | NA | TRBV2 | CASSSPSDRDPSNTGELFF | TGTGCCAGCAGTTCACCGTCCGACAGAGACCCCTCGAACACCGGGGAGCTGTTTTTT
TRBJ2-2 | NA | 16 | TRBD2 | TRBV5-1 | CASSLGTSGATGELFF | TGCGCCAGCAGCTTGGGGACAAGCGGGGCCACCGGGGAGCTGTTTTTT